Below, 24 T cell receptor beta chains from the same sample are listed, as sequenced in a study of blood T cell repertoires in COVID-19. Clones were sequenced by immunoSEQ multiplex PCR, and TCRdb holds only the in-frame ones, with some missing. The top ten clones hold about a fifth of a sample with over 100,000 clones, more than 85% of them seen once. What was sequenced was peripheral blood. These receptors were obtained from a human donor with acute or convalescent COVID-19. The donor label of this sample is uncertain.

This chain links TRBV10-3 with TRBJ2-3, with TRBD1 matching 9 bases. This CDR3 is 15 amino acids long. Germline V CDR1 and CDR2: ENHRY, SYGVKD. Trimming cost V 6 bases and J 1 base; bases outside gene matches: 5. The DNA for the CDR3 is TGTGCCATCAGGGGACAGGGAGGAGGCACAGATACGCAGTATTTT. Amino acids: CAIRGQGGGTDTQYF.

The gene calls are TRBV5-1 and TRBJ1-1; TRBD1 might be the D (6 bases). The V and J ends lost 0 bases and 4 bases respectively, with 13 bases between them. Germline CDR1 reads SGHRS; CDR2 reads YFSETQ. The CDR3 is 15 amino acids. The CDR3, as DNA: TGCGCCAGCAGCTTGGGTCATACAGGGCCCACTGAAGCTTTCTTT. It codes for CASSLGHTGPTEAFF.

The rearrangement joins TRBV28 to TRBJ1-5; 10 bases map to TRBD1. V trimming: 1 base; J trimming: 4 bases; junction bases outside the gene matches: 10. The germline V gene encodes CDR1 MDHEN and CDR2 SYDVKM. The CDR3 is made up of 18 amino acids. The CDR3 is CASSLSRGQGSLNQPQHF. CDR3 sequence (DNA): TGTGCCAGCAGTTTATCACGGGGACAGGGGTCGCTAAATCAGCCCCAGCATTTT.

The chain recombines TRBV9 with TRBJ1-6; the match to TRBD1 covers 10 bases. The CDR3 consists of 18 residues. V lost 4 bases to trimming and J lost 7 bases; unmatched junction nucleotides: 14. CDR1 is SGDLS, CDR2 YYNGEE, per germline. In nucleotides, the CDR3 is TGTGCCAGCAGCCCAAGTCCCGGGACAGGGGTGAGGAATTCACCCCTCCACTTT. As protein: CASSPSPGTGVRNSPLHF.

The chain joins TRBV4-3 to TRBJ1-4, with D unclear. This CDR3 comprises 14 residues. V was cut by 0 bases and J by 6 bases, with 8 bases left in between. Germline V gene data show CDR1 as LGHNA and CDR2 as YSLEER. The CDR3, as DNA: TGCGCCAGCAGCCAAGACAGTCAAGATGAAAAACTGTTTTTT. Amino acids: CASSQDSQDEKLFF.

This chain joins TRBV20-1 and TRBJ2-7; 12 nucleotides line up with TRBD2. The V segment lost 3 bases and the J segment 4 bases; nucleotides outside the gene matches: 7. This CDR3 region has 15 residues. Per the germline V gene, CDR1 is DFQATT and CDR2 is SNEGSKA (reference sequence). The chain's CDR3 is CSASETSGGSYEQYF. Here the CDR3 DNA reads TGCAGTGCTAGTGAGACTAGCGGGGGATCTTACGAGCAGTACTTC.

This chain uses TRBV3-1 (or the pseudogene TRBV3-2) with TRBJ1-1, with TRBD1 matching over 7 bases. In germline, CDR1 is LGHDT, CDR2 YNNKEL (reference sequence). This CDR3 comprises 13 residues. J was trimmed by 3 bases and V by 4 bases; bases with no gene match: 2. Here the CDR3 reads CASSLQGYTEAFF. In DNA, the CDR3 is TGTGCCAGCAGCCTACAGGGGTACACTGAAGCTTTCTTT.

J is TRBJ1-4 and V is TRBV30; 9 bases fit TRBD1. The V gene end was trimmed by 4 bases and the J gene end by 5 bases; junction bases not matched to a gene: 5. Per the germline V gene, CDR1 is GTSNPN and CDR2 is SVGIG (reference sequence). The CDR3 covers 14 residues. The CDR3 loop is CAWKEGQGNEKLFF. The DNA for the CDR3 is TGTGCCTGGAAAGAAGGACAGGGGAATGAAAAACTGTTTTTT.

This clone was seen only a few times. The gene calls are TRBV10-2 and TRBJ1-1; D not resolved. CDR1 is WSHSY and CDR2 is SAAADI in the germline V gene. This CDR3 has 16 amino acids. Trimming cost V 1 base and J 4 bases, with 16 bases left between them. The CDR3 nucleotides read TGCGCCAGCAGTGAGTGGGAGGGCTTGTATGTCACTGAAGCTTTCTTT. Translating gives CASSEWEGLYVTEAFF.

V and J are TRBV24-1 and TRBJ1-5, with TRBD1 matching over 7 bases. Germline values: CDR1 KGHDR, CDR2 SFDVKD. CDR3 length: 13 amino acids. Trimming removed 7 bases from V and 9 bases from J; junction bases left unmatched: 8. CDR3 residues: CATRTGAVGPQHF. DNA for the CDR3: TGTGCCACCAGAACAGGGGCCGTAGGGCCCCAGCATTTT.

The rearrangement links TRBV29-1 to TRBJ1-5; D is possibly TRBD1 (6 bases). Between the trimmed V and J ends, which lost 0 bases and 6 bases, there was a span of 12 bases. This CDR3 is 14 amino acids long. Looked up from germline, CDR1 is SQVTM and CDR2 is ANQGSEA. The CDR3 DNA follows: TGCAGCGTTGAAGATGGGGGGGCCGGTCAGCCCCAGCATTTT. Its translation is CSVEDGGAGQPQHF.

The genes are TRBV2 and TRBJ1-2; TRBD1 might be the D (6 bases). The V gene lost 6 bases and the J gene lost 0 bases, with 11 bases spanning the gap. This CDR3 has 14 residues. The germline CDR1 and CDR2 sequences are SNHLY and FYNNEI. CDR3 sequence reads: CASRWTDTNYGYTF. CDR3 DNA: TGTGCCAGCAGATGGACAGATACTAACTATGGCTACACCTTC.

This clone appeared once. This sequence joins TRBV5-4 and TRBJ1-2, with D perhaps matching TRBD1 (5 bases). CDR1 SGHNT and CDR2 YYREEE come from the germline V gene (reference sequence). With 4 bases removed from V and 1 base from J, the gap between germline ends came to 17 bases. The CDR3 length is 16 residues. CDR3: CASSPQLDTINYGYTF. For the CDR3, the DNA is TGTGCCAGCAGCCCCCAGCTGGACACAATTAACTATGGCTACACCTTC.

The CDR3 here is CASSPLSAGGAYNEQFF. The CDR3 nucleotides are TGTGCCAGCTCACCACTCTCTGCAGGGGGCGCTTACAATGAGCAGTTCTTC. This rearrangement joins TRBV18 to TRBJ2-1; the match to TRBD1 covers 8 bases. Germline V gene sequence: CDR1 KGHSH, CDR2 LQKENI. This CDR3 region has 17 residues. Losses at the gene ends were 1 base for V and 4 bases for J; bases not matched to a gene: 9.

The chain uses TRBV5-1 and TRBJ1-6; the D is unclear. Trimming pared 2 bases from V and 3 bases from J, leaving 12 bases between. Looked up from germline, CDR1 is SGHRS and CDR2 is YFSETQ. The CDR3 loop spans 16 amino acids. The CDR3 here is CASSFGASDYNSPLHF. CDR3 coding DNA: TGCGCCAGCAGCTTTGGAGCCTCGGACTATAATTCACCCCTCCACTTT. Drawing the rest from reference TRBV5-1 and TRBJ1-6, the complete variable domain is KAGVTQTPRYLIKTRGQQVTLSCSPISGHRSVSWYQQTPGQGLQFLFEYFSETQRNKGNFPGRFSGRQFSNSRSEMNVSTLELGDSALYLCASSFGASDYNSPLHFGNGTRLTVT.

The V and J genes are TRBV5-4 and TRBJ1-6; 10 positions match TRBD1. The CDR3 spans 16 residues. CDR1 and CDR2 from the germline V gene are SGHNT and YYREEE (reference sequence). Trimming took 4 bases from V and 5 from J; bases not matched to a gene: 6. The CDR3 DNA sequence: TGTGCCAGCAGCGTAGGACAGGGGGAAAATAATTCACCCCTCCACTTT. Encoded protein: CASSVGQGENNSPLHF. The whole variable domain, remainder taken from reference TRBV5-4 and TRBJ1-6, is ETGVTQSPTHLIKTRGQQVTLRCSSQSGHNTVSWYQQALGQGPQFIFQYYREEENGRGNFPPRFSGLQFPNYSSELNVNALELDDSALYLCASSVGQGENNSPLHFGNGTRLTVT.

The J gene is TRBJ2-1, the V gene TRBV4-3; 11 bases are a match to TRBD2. Germline loops: CDR1 LGHNA, CDR2 YSLEER. V trimming: 3 bases; J trimming: 7 bases; junction bases outside the gene matches: 17. The CDR3 runs to 19 residues. CDR3 protein: CASSQEEGVTSGVRNEQFF. The DNA for the CDR3 is TGCGCCAGCAGCCAGGAAGAGGGGGTGACTAGCGGGGTAAGGAATGAGCAGTTCTTC.

This clone appeared a single time. In DNA, the CDR3 is TGTGCCAGCAGCTTAAGCATAGGGCAGGGTGAATACGAGCAGTACTTC. Translation: CASSLSIGQGEYEQYF. This rearrangement joins TRBV5-4 to TRBJ2-7, with D maybe TRBD1 (5 bases). This CDR3 spans 16 amino acids. The V end was cut by 2 bases, the J end by 4 bases, with 19 bases between. The germline V gene has CDR1 SGHNT and CDR2 YYREEE (reference sequence).

This chain connects TRBV9 to TRBJ1-2, with D unclear. CDR1 and CDR2 from the germline V gene are SGDLS and YYNGEE. This CDR3 region has 13 residues. V was cut by 1 base and J by 6 bases, with 10 bases left in between. The DNA for the CDR3 is TGTGCCAGCAGCGTATCGCAGTCTCATGGCTACACCTTC. Residues: CASSVSQSHGYTF.

This clone appeared once. The chain joins TRBV27 to TRBJ2-1; D not resolved. This CDR3 spans 17 amino acids. Per germline, CDR1 MNHEY and CDR2 SMNVEV (reference sequence). V lost 8 bases and J lost 4, with 24 bases in between. The CDR3 region has the DNA TGTGCCAGCCAACTTCGGTGGCGGATGAGTCTTTACAATGAGCAGTTCTTC. Its translation is CASQLRWRMSLYNEQFF.

The V and J genes are TRBV10-3 and TRBJ2-1; 14 bases are a match to TRBD2. The CDR3 has 23 amino acids. Germline loops: CDR1 ENHRY, CDR2 SYGVKD. Germline trimming cut 4 bases from V and 0 bases from J; bases unmatched to any gene: 20. CDR3 in amino acids: CAISGNHLPGLAGEKSSYNEQFF. The DNA of the CDR3 is TGTGCCATCAGTGGGAACCATCTCCCGGGACTAGCGGGGGAAAAGAGCTCCTACAATGAGCAGTTCTTC.

This chain links TRBV7-8 with TRBJ2-1; D is undetermined. The V end was cut by 0 bases, the J end by 5 bases, with 8 bases between. The CDR3 totals 14 residues. CDR1 and CDR2 from the germline V gene are SGHVS and FQNEAQ. The CDR3, as DNA: TGTGCCAGCAGCTTAGCGGCACCTGACAATGAGCAGTTCTTC. Protein product: CASSLAAPDNEQFF.

V gene TRBV4-1 combines with J gene TRBJ2-1; TRBD2 is a possible D gene (5 bases). The CDR3 has 16 residues. CDR1 MGHRA and CDR2 YSYEKL come from the germline V gene. V lost 0 bases and J lost 9, with 18 bases in between. CDR3 sequence: CASSQDVVSSAGEQFF. The DNA of the CDR3 is TGCGCCAGCAGCCAAGATGTAGTTAGTTCGGCGGGTGAGCAGTTCTTC.

The chain has TRBV20-1 and TRBJ2-1; TRBD2 matches 9 bases. The CDR3 runs 16 residues. V lost 3 bases and J lost 3; bases outside the gene matches: 9. CDR1 is DFQATT, CDR2 SNEGSKA, per germline (reference sequence). The CDR3 spells CSASRVSGGYYNEQFF. The CDR3 DNA follows: TGCAGTGCTAGTAGGGTTAGCGGGGGTTACTACAATGAGCAGTTCTTC.